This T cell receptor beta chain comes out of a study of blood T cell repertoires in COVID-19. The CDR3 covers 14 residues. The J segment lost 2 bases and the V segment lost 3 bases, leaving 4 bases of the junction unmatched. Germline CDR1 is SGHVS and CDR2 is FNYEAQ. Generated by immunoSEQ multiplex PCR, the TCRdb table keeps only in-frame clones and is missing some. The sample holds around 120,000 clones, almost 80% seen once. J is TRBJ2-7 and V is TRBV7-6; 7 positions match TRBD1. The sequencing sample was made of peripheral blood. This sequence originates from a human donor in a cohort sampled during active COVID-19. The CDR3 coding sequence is TGTGCCAGCAGCTTGCGACAGGGCCCCTACGAGCAGTACTTC. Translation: CASSLRQGPYEQYF.